This T cell receptor beta chain came from a study of blood T cells in healthy people across ages (dated by TCRdb to 2014 to 2015). Regarding the study in general: In model experiments, roughly one uniquely barcoded TCR beta cDNA molecule per two T cells was captured by template switching. To track age-related changes in TCR beta repertoire diversity, the study relied on deep sequencing normalized with unique cDNA molecular identifiers. The donors were split into four age groups: young (average 16 years), middle-aged (around 40), aged (more than 60) and long-lived (approximately 80). Donors of different ages were randomly distributed across sequencing lanes to avoid experimental bias. Using the same blood draw, the study looked at two additional independent replicas of 1 million unique cDNA reads for two donors, one aged 18 to 30 and the other aged 80 or older. Beyond this particular receptor, the publication reports: The long-lived group showed more naive CD4+ T cells, fewer expanded clones and increased TCR diversity than the aged group, suggesting age selection. As age increased, observed TCR beta diversity per million T cells dropped in a roughly linear way, and a significant reduction was already evident by age around 41. A strong correlation was found between observed TCR beta diversity and the percentage of naive T cells measured by flow cytometry. Because profiling used bulk unsorted PBMCs, naive and antigen-experienced compartments could not be compared conclusively. Donor CMV infection status was unknown, potentially confounding age-related changes in expanded clonotypes. Estimates of total diversity from one million sequenced T cells were regarded as lower bounds and underestimates.

About this clonotype: Which antigen it targets is not known. No base-level quality is on record; no much larger clone is a single base apart.

Relative to germline, V is missing 4 bases and J is missing 7 bases, with 12 bases of the junction outside any gene match. CDR1 and CDR2 are read off the germline V gene as SGHRS and YFSETQ. The CDR3 measures 16 amino acids from cysteine to phenylalanine. Only the CDR3 region is kept as DNA, spanning 48 bases read in frame from base 1. Libraries were prepared through 5' RACE. The sequencer was an Illumina HiSeq 2500. A second PCR of about 7 to 12 cycles was performed with a sample-barcoded 5' primer and a J-beta primer mix. Each TCR beta cDNA molecule received a unique molecular identifier from a template-switch 5' adaptor carrying 12 random nucleotides. Each sample yielded at least 2.5 million CDR3-containing paired-end reads. The Mint cDNA synthesis kit, primed by a TRBC-specific oligonucleotide, was used to synthesize first-strand cDNA from all RNA. Following uracil-DNA glycosylase treatment, all cDNA underwent a first 18-cycle PCR with the universal primers M1SS and BC2_uni_R. From the authors' description of their analysis: For normalization, 1 million high-quality reads were randomly selected from each sample, with every read carrying a distinct molecular identifier. Reads with shared molecular identifiers were discarded instead of being binned into consensus sequences. CDR3 identification, clonotype clustering and error correction used MiTCR with a Q25 quality threshold and the strictest error-elimination algorithm. Lower-bound total TCR beta diversity was estimated with a nonparametric unseen species model using Euler transformation. TCRdb passed the public sequencing reads through fastp at Q25 and MiXCR, retaining productive beta sequences. Rows are combined by CDR3 protein, so each entry shows the most common genes and DNA. These V and J calls are TCRdb output, not the study's own analysis. This sample has 650,000 to 800,000 distinct CDR3 sequences in its table, and about 51% of those were observed once. The top ten hold roughly 13% of the sample.

The roughly 38 donors, aged about 6 to 95 years, were systemically healthy Caucasian individuals from Russia. Each donor gave roughly 11 milliliters of peripheral blood, drawn into EDTA-treated Vacutainer tubes. Ficoll-Paque density-gradient centrifugation was used to isolate PBMCs, with at least 6 million obtained per sample. Total RNA, at least 6 micrograms per sample, was extracted from PBMCs with Trizol reagent. For every donor, an aliquot of PBMCs went through flow cytometry to measure the percentages of naive CD45RAhigh/CD27high T cells. The sequenced sample consisted of blood. The V and J segments used are TRBV5-1 and TRBJ2-1; the junction holds 9 bases that match TRBD1. This TCR was recovered from an elderly woman in good health. CDR3 region: CASSPGPRDRVNEQFF. The DNA sequence follows: TGCGCCAGCAGCCCCGGCCCCCGGGACAGGGTAAATGAGCAGTTCTTC.